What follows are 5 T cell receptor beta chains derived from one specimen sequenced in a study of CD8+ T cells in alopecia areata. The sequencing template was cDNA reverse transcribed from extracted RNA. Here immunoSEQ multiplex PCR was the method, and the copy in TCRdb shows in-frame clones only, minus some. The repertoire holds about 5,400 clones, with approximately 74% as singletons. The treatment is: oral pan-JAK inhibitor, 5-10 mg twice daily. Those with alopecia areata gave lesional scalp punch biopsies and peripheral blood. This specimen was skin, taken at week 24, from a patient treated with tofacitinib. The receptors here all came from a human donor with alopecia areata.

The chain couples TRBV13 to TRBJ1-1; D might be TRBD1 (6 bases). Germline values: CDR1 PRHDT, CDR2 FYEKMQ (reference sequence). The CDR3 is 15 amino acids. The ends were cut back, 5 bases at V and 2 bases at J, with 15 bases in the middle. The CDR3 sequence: CASSGPTGGNTEAFF. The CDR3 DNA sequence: TGTGCCAGCAGCGGTCCGACAGGCGGAAACACTGAAGCTTTCTTT.

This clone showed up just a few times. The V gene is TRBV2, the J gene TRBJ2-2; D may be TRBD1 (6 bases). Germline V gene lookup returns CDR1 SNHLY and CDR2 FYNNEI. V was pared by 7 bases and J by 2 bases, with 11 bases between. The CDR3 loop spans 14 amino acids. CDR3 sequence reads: CASKRTANTGELFF. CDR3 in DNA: TGTGCCAGCAAGAGGACAGCCAACACCGGGGAGCTGTTTTTT.

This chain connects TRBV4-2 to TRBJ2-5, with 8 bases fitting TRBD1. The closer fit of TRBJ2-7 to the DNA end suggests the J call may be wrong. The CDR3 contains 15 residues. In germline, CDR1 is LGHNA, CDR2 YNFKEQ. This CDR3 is CASSQTGGHLNEQYF. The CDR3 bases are TGTGCCAGCAGCCAAACAGGGGGTCATCTCAACGAGCAGTACTTC.

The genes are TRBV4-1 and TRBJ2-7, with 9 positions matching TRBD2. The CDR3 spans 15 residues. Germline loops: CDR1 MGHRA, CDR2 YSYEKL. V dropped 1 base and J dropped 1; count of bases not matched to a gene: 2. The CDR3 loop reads CASSQALAGSYEQYF. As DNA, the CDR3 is TGCGCCAGCAGCCAAGCTCTAGCGGGGTCCTACGAGCAGTACTTC.

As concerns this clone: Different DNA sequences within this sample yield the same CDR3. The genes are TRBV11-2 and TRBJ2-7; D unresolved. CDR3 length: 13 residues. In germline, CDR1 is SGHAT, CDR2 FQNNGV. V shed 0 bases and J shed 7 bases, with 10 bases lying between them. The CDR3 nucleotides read TGTGCCAGCAGCTTAGATCTTATGGCTGAGCAGTACTTC. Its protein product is CASSLDLMAEQYF. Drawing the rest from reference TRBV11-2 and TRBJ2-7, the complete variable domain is EAGVAQSPRYKIIEKRQSVAFWCNPISGHATLYWYQQILGQGPKLLIQFQNNGVVDDSQLPKDRFSAERLKGVDSTLKIQPAKLEDSAVYLCASSLDLMAEQYFGPGTRLTVT.